The TCR beta chain described here comes from a study of blood T cell repertoires in COVID-19. Data came from immunoSEQ multiplex PCR; TCRdb stores just in-frame clones and leaves some out. The data show 250,000 or so clones, with approximately 88% seen just once and approximately 3.5% held by the top ten. V was shortened by 3 bases and J by 0 bases, with 15 bases between the two germline ends. CDR1 SEHNR and CDR2 FQNEAQ come from the germline V gene (reference sequence). The CDR3 loop spans 18 amino acids. The study drew participants aged about 18 to 90 years from about two dozen US areas. Participants in the exposed group had met a COVID-19 case in the 2 weeks before joining the study.

V usage is TRBV7-9 and J usage is TRBJ2-6, with TRBD1 as a possible D gene (5 bases). Sequenced input: PBMCs or T cells enriched from blood (not recorded which). This receptor was taken from a woman in her thirties who had been exposed to COVID-19. CDR3 sequence (DNA): TGTGCCAGCAGCTTGTCCCGAACAGGAAACTCTGGGGCCAACGTCCTGACTTTC. Translation gives CASSLSRTGNSGANVLTF.